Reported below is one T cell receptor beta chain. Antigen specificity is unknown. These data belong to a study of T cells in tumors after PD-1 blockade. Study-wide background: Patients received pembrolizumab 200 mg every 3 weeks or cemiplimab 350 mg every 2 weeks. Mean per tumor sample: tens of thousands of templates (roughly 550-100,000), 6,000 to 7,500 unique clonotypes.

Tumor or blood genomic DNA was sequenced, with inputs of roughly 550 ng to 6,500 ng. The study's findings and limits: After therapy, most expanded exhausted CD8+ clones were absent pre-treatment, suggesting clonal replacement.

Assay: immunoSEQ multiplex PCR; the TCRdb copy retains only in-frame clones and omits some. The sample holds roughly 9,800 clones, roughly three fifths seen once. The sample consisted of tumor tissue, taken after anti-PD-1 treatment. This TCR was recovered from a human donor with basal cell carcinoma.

The CDR3 DNA follows: TGTGCCAGCAGCCGAGGGGAATCACCCCTCCACTTT. As protein: CASSRGESPLHF. The chain joins TRBV7-3 to TRBJ1-6, with D possibly being TRBD1 (5 bases). The germline CDR1 and CDR2 sequences are SGHTA and FQGTGA. Trimming removed 5 bases from V and 10 bases from J, with 9 bases in between. The CDR3 spans 12 residues.